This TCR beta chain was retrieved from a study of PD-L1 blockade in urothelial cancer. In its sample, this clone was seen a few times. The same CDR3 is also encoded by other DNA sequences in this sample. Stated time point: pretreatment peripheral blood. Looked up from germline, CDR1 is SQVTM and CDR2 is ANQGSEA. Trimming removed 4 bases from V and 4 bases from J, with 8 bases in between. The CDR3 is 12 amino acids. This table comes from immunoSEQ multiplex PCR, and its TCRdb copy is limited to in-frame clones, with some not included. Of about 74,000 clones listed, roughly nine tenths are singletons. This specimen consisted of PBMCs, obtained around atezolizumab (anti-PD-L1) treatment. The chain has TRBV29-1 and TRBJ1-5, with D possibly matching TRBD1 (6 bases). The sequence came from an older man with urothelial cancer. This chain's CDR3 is CSVGQGNQPQHF. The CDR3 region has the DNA TGCAGCGTTGGGCAGGGGAATCAGCCCCAGCATTTT.